This T cell receptor beta chain came from a study of brain T cells in children with intractable seizures. Time point defined: blood from clinic visit 5 months post-surgery; TSC patient then seizure free. The protocol was immunoSEQ multiplex PCR, while the TCRdb copy is restricted to in-frame clones and leaves out a portion. The profile shows about 320,000 clones, about 93% of them singletons. Looked up from germline, CDR1 is SGHRS and CDR2 is YFSETQ. Trimming removed 3 bases from V and 4 bases from J, with 13 bases in between. The CDR3 is made up of 14 amino acids. Source: peripheral blood, taken 4 to 6 months after surgery. The chain couples TRBV5-1 to TRBJ1-1; tentatively, D is TRBD1 (5 bases). This receptor was obtained from a boy in the first two years of life with tuberous sclerosis and intractable seizures. The CDR3 coding sequence is TGCGCCAGCAGCTCGTCGGGGGAGGGCACTGAAGCTTTCTTT. Its translation is CASSSSGEGTEAFF.